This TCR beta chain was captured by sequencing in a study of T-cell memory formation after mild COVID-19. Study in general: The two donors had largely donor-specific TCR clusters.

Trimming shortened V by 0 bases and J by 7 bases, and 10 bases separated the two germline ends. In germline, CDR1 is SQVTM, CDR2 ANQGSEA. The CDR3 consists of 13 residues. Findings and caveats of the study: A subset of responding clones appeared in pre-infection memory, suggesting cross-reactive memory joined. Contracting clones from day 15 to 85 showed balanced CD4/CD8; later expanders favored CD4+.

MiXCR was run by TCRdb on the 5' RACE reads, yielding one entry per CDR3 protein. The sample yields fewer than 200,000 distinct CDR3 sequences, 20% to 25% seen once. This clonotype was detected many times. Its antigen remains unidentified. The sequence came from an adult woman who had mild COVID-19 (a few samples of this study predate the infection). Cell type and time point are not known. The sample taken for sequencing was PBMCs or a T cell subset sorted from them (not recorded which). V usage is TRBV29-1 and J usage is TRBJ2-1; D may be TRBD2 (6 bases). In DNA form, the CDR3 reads TGCAGCGTTGAAGAGACTAGACCAAATGAGCAGTTCTTC. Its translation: CSVEETRPNEQFF.